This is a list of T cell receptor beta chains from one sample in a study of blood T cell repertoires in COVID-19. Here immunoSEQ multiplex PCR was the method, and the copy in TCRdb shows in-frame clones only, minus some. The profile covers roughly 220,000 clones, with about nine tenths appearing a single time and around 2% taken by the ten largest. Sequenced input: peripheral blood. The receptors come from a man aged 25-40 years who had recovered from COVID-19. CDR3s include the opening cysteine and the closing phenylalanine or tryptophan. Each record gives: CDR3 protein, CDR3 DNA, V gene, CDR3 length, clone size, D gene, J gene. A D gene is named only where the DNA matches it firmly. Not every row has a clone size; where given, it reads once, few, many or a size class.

CDR3: CASSLLDRDLNEKLFF; DNA: TGTGCCAGCAGTTTACTGGACAGGGATCTTAATGAAAAACTGTTTTTT; V: TRBV6-6; length: 16; size: NA; D: TRBD1; J: TRBJ1-4
CDR3: CASRRAGGKGDTQYF; DNA: TGTGCCAGCAGGAGAGCGGGGGGAAAAGGAGATACGCAGTATTTT; V: TRBV3-1/TRBV3-2; length: 15; size: NA; D: TRBD2; J: TRBJ2-3
CDR3: CASSPTSGKQYF; DNA: TGTGCCAGCAGTCCAACCTCGGGAAAGCAGTACTTC; V: TRBV12-3/TRBV12-4; length: 12; size: many; D: NA; J: TRBJ2-7
CDR3: CASSLTSGGVNEQFF; DNA: TGCGCCAGCAGCTTGACTAGCGGGGGGGTCAATGAGCAGTTCTTC; V: TRBV5-1; length: 15; size: NA; D: TRBD2; J: TRBJ2-1
CDR3: CASRNGQGSYEQYF; DNA: TGTGCCAGCAGAAACGGACAGGGTTCCTACGAGCAGTACTTC; V: TRBV6-6; length: 14; size: once; D: TRBD1; J: TRBJ2-7
CDR3: CASSWQGNTEAFF; DNA: TGCGCCAGCAGCTGGCAGGGGAACACTGAAGCTTTCTTT; V: TRBV5-1; length: 13; size: NA; D: NA; J: TRBJ1-1
CDR3: CASGRGEYEQYF; DNA: TGTGCCAGCGGCAGGGGGGAATACGAGCAGTACTTC; V: TRBV9; length: 12; size: once; D: NA; J: TRBJ2-7
CDR3: CASSIFDRVPYEQYF; DNA: TGTGCCAGCAGCATCTTCGACAGGGTCCCCTACGAGCAGTACTTC; V: TRBV5-6; length: 15; size: NA; D: TRBD1; J: TRBJ2-7
CDR3: CASSPPGQGRDQPQHF; DNA: TGTGCCAGCTCACCACCGGGACAGGGTAGGGATCAGCCCCAGCATTTT; V: TRBV18; length: 16; size: NA; D: TRBD1; J: TRBJ1-5
CDR3: CASRMQGSIISPLHF; DNA: TGTGCCAGCAGGATGCAGGGTTCAATTATTTCACCCCTCCACTTT; V: TRBV25-1; length: 15; size: NA; D: NA; J: TRBJ1-6
CDR3: CASSQASDTQYF; DNA: TGTGCCAGCAGCCAAGCCTCAGATACGCAGTATTTT; V: TRBV3-1/TRBV3-2; length: 12; size: NA; D: NA; J: TRBJ2-3
CDR3: CASSEQGNHNEQFF; DNA: TGTGCCAGCAGCGAACAGGGGAACCACAATGAGCAGTTCTTC; V: TRBV11-3; length: 14; size: NA; D: TRBD1; J: TRBJ2-1
CDR3: CASSESPTRRRDQPQHF; DNA: TGTGCCAGCAGTGAATCCCCTACAAGGCGGAGAGATCAGCCCCAGCATTTT; V: TRBV2; length: 17; size: NA; D: NA; J: TRBJ1-5
CDR3: CASSLVSGSPRANVLTF; DNA: TGTGCCAGCAGCTTGGTCAGCGGCTCGCCCAGGGCCAACGTCCTGACTTTC; V: TRBV7-2; length: 17; size: once; D: NA; J: TRBJ2-6
CDR3: CASRPLQVRGNQPQHF; DNA: TGTGCCAGCAGACCCCTGCAGGTAAGGGGAAATCAGCCCCAGCATTTT; V: TRBV7-9; length: 16; size: NA; D: NA; J: TRBJ1-5
CDR3: CASSQEEQGTQYF; DNA: TGTGCCAGCAGCCAGGAGGAACAGGGGACCCAGTACTTC; V: TRBV6-4; length: 13; size: few; D: NA; J: TRBJ2-5
CDR3: CASSFVGEFNYGYTF; DNA: TGTGCCAGCAGTTTCGTCGGAGAGTTTAACTATGGCTACACCTTC; V: TRBV27; length: 15; size: NA; D: NA; J: TRBJ1-2
CDR3: CASSLTGRGSTYEQYF; DNA: TGTGCCAGCAGCCTTACTGGCAGGGGGAGTACCTACGAGCAGTACTTC; V: TRBV7-8; length: 16; size: NA; D: TRBD1; J: TRBJ2-7
CDR3: CASSFTGGEGSPLHF; DNA: TGCGCCAGCAGCTTTACAGGGGGCGAAGGATCACCCCTCCACTTT; V: TRBV5-1; length: 15; size: NA; D: TRBD1; J: TRBJ1-6
CDR3: CASSLIGQLAKNIQYF; DNA: TGTGCCAGCAGTTTAATAGGACAACTAGCCAAAAACATTCAGTACTTC; V: TRBV6-2/TRBV6-3; length: 16; size: NA; D: NA; J: TRBJ2-4
CDR3: CAWSQGGTEAFF; DNA: TGTGCCTGGAGCCAGGGCGGCACTGAAGCTTTCTTT; V: TRBV30; length: 12; size: NA; D: NA; J: TRBJ1-1
CDR3: CSVAGTQGEQYF; DNA: TGCAGCGTTGCTGGGACGCAGGGGGAGCAGTACTTC; V: TRBV29-1; length: 12; size: NA; D: NA; J: TRBJ2-7
CDR3: CASSLTGDYGYTF; DNA: TGTGCCAGCAGCTTGACGGGGGACTATGGCTACACCTTC; V: TRBV5-4; length: 13; size: once; D: NA; J: TRBJ1-2
CDR3: CASSPARRETQYF; DNA: TGTGCCAGCAGCCCCGCTAGGAGAGAGACCCAGTACTTC; V: TRBV5-8; length: 13; size: NA; D: NA; J: TRBJ2-5
CDR3: CASSLGGAHAETQYF; DNA: TGTGCCAGCAGCTTGGGCGGGGCTCATGCAGAGACCCAGTACTTC; V: TRBV5-6; length: 15; size: NA; D: NA; J: TRBJ2-5
CDR3: CASSEGVGGEAFF; DNA: TGTGCCAGCAGTGAAGGGGTAGGGGGTGAAGCTTTCTTT; V: TRBV6-1; length: 13; size: NA; D: NA; J: TRBJ1-1
CDR3: CASSDSPGGGGTNNEQFF; DNA: TGTGCCAGCAGTGATTCCCCGGGGGGCGGGGGTACCAACAATGAGCAGTTCTTC; V: TRBV6-4; length: 18; size: NA; D: NA; J: TRBJ2-1
CDR3: CASSVGQGFRNEQFF; DNA: TGTGCCAGCAGCGTAGGGCAGGGTTTTAGGAATGAGCAGTTCTTC; V: TRBV9; length: 15; size: NA; D: NA; J: TRBJ2-1
CDR3: CASSPRLAGGWGTQYF; DNA: TGTGCCAGCAGCCCACGACTAGCGGGGGGATGGGGTACGCAGTATTTT; V: TRBV9; length: 16; size: once; D: TRBD2; J: TRBJ2-3
CDR3: CASSHWTGFFSGELFF; DNA: TGTGCCAGCAGCCACTGGACAGGGTTTTTTTCCGGGGAGCTGTTTTTT; V: TRBV3-1/TRBV3-2; length: 16; size: NA; D: TRBD1; J: TRBJ2-2
CDR3: CASSILSRVDTQYF; DNA: TGTGCCAGTAGTATCCTGTCCAGGGTAGATACGCAGTATTTT; V: TRBV19; length: 14; size: NA; D: NA; J: TRBJ2-3
CDR3: CASSPSRPSLGGLAGNEQFF; DNA: TGTGCCAGCTCACCCTCTCGACCCAGCCTCGGGGGACTAGCGGGGAATGAGCAGTTCTTC; V: TRBV18; length: 20; size: NA; D: TRBD2; J: TRBJ2-1
CDR3: CASSYSRGISGNTIYF; DNA: TGTGCCAGCAGTTACTCGAGGGGGATCTCTGGAAACACCATATATTTT; V: TRBV6-5; length: 16; size: few; D: NA; J: TRBJ1-3
CDR3: CASSWDSRGWEQYF; DNA: TGTGCCAGCAGCTGGGACTCCCGGGGGTGGGAGCAGTACTTC; V: TRBV14; length: 14; size: NA; D: NA; J: TRBJ2-7
CDR3: CAWGRENTEAFF; DNA: TGTGCCTGGGGGAGGGAGAACACTGAAGCTTTCTTT; V: TRBV30; length: 12; size: NA; D: NA; J: TRBJ1-1
CDR3: CASSLSRGDGYTF; DNA: TGCGCCAGCAGCTTGTCCAGGGGAGATGGCTACACCTTC; V: TRBV5-1; length: 13; size: NA; D: NA; J: TRBJ1-2
CDR3: CASSPPGQGVNNGYTF; DNA: TGTGCCAGCAGCCCCCCCGGACAGGGGGTGAACAATGGCTACACCTTC; V: TRBV7-9; length: 16; size: NA; D: TRBD1; J: TRBJ1-2
CDR3: CASSERAVSNEQFF; DNA: TGCGCCAGCAGTGAACGAGCGGTTAGCAATGAGCAGTTCTTC; V: TRBV10-1; length: 14; size: NA; D: NA; J: TRBJ2-1
CDR3: CASSLPPPGLDGYTF; DNA: TGCGCCAGCAGCTTGCCTCCCCCGGGACTCGATGGCTACACCTTC; V: TRBV5-1; length: 15; size: NA; D: NA; J: TRBJ1-2
CDR3: CASSKPGAYEQYF; DNA: TGTGCCAGCAGCAAACCCGGGGCCTACGAGCAGTACTTC; V: TRBV7-9; length: 13; size: NA; D: NA; J: TRBJ2-7
CDR3: CASTAQPRPGYEQYF; DNA: TGTGCCAGCACCGCGCAGCCTCGGCCGGGCTACGAGCAGTACTTC; V: TRBV27; length: 15; size: NA; D: NA; J: TRBJ2-7
CDR3: CASSLVVGQGAEEQYF; DNA: TGCGCCAGCAGCTTGGTTGTGGGACAGGGAGCGGAGGAGCAGTACTTC; V: TRBV5-1; length: 16; size: NA; D: TRBD1; J: TRBJ2-7
CDR3: CASSLRGTGERTFYGYTF; DNA: TGTGCCAGCAGTTTAAGGGGGACCGGAGAACGCACTTTCTATGGCTACACCTTC; V: TRBV27; length: 18; size: NA; D: NA; J: TRBJ1-2
CDR3: CASSLAGAGTNTEAFF; DNA: TGTGCCAGCAGCTTAGCTGGGGCGGGAACGAACACTGAAGCTTTCTTT; V: TRBV7-6; length: 16; size: few; D: NA; J: TRBJ1-1